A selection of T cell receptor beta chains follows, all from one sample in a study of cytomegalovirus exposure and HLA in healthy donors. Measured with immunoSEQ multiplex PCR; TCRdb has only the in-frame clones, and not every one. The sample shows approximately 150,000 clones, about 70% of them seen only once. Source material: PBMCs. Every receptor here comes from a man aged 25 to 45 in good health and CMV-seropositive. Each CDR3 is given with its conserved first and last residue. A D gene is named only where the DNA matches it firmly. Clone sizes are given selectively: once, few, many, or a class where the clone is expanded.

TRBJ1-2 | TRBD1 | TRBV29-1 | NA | CSVDGTGVENTF | TGCAGCGTTGACGGGACAGGGGTGGAGAACACCTTC
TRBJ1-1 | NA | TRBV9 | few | CASSVLDRMHTEAFF | TGTGCCAGCAGCGTCCTCGACAGGATGCACACTGAAGCTTTCTTT
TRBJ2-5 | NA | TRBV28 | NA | CASSLLSGLLETQYF | TGTGCCAGCAGTTTATTGTCAGGGCTTCTGGAGACCCAGTACTTC
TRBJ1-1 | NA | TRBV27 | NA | CASSFFKNTEAFF | TGTGCCAGCAGTTTTTTTAAGAACACTGAAGCTTTCTTT
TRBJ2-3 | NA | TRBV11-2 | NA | CASSLGATGSTDTQYF | TGTGCCAGCAGCTTAGGGGCCACAGGGAGCACAGATACGCAGTATTTT
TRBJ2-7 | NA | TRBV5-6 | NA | CASSLGAGSYEQYF | TGTGCCAGCAGCTTGGGCGCAGGCTCCTACGAGCAGTACTTC
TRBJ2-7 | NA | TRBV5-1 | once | CASSLPDISYEQYF | TGCGCCAGCAGCTTACCGGACATCTCCTACGAGCAGTACTTC
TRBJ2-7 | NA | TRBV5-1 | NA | CASGSDGQTYEQYF | TGCGCCAGCGGGTCTGACGGACAGACCTACGAGCAGTACTTC
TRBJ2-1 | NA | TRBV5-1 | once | CASSLGLEREQFF | TGCGCCAGCAGCTTGGGTCTAGAAAGGGAGCAGTTCTTC
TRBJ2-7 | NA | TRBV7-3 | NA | CASSFGGSYEQYF | TGTGCCAGCAGCTTCGGCGGCTCCTACGAGCAGTACTTC
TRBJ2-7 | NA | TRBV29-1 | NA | CSVHSPTYEQSF | TGCAGCGTGCACAGTCCCACCTACGAGCAGTCCTTC
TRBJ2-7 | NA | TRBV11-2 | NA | CASSAQRDSAPLPYEQYF | TGTGCCAGCAGCGCCCAACGGGACTCCGCGCCACTACCCTACGAGCAGTACTTC
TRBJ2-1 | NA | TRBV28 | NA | CASSLWNAGRSEQFF | TGTGCCAGCAGTTTATGGAATGCAGGGCGGAGTGAGCAGTTCTTC
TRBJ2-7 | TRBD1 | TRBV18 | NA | CASSPSRGGDFSYEQYF | TGTGCCAGCTCACCTTCTCGAGGGGGCGATTTTTCGTACGAGCAGTACTTC
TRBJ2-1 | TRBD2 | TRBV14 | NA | CASSPPGLAGYEQFF | TGTGCCAGCAGCCCACCGGGACTAGCGGGGTATGAGCAGTTCTTC
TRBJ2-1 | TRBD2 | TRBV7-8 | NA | CASSLGAGGEQFF | TGTGCCAGCAGCTTAGGCGCGGGAGGGGAACAGTTCTTC
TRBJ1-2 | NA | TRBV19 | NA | CASKGQNNYGYTF | TGTGCCAGTAAGGGACAAAACAACTATGGCTACACCTTC
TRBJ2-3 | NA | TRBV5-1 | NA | CASGRTGTDTQYF | TGCGCCAGCGGACGGACGGGAACAGATACGCAGTATTTT
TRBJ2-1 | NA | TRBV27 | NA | CASSPPQGSYNEQFF | TGTGCCAGCAGTCCCCCACAGGGATCCTACAATGAGCAGTTCTTC
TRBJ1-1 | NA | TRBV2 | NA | CASTRLPNTEAFF | TGTGCCAGCACTAGACTGCCGAACACTGAAGCTTTCTTT
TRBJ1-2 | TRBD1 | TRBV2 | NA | CASSAPGQGAYGYTF | TGTGCCAGCAGCGCCCCGGGACAGGGAGCGTATGGCTACACCTTC
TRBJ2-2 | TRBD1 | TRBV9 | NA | CASSARGQTNTGELFF | TGTGCCAGCAGCGCCCGGGGACAGACAAACACCGGGGAGCTGTTTTTT
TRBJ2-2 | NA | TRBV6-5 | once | CASSYSTRFTGELFF | TGTGCCAGCAGTTACTCGACTAGATTCACCGGGGAGCTGTTTTTT
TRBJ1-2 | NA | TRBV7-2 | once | CASSSGVYYGYTF | TGTGCCAGCAGCTCCGGGGTCTACTATGGCTACACCTTC
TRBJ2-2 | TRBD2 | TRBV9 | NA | CASSTGGWGTITGELFF | TGTGCCAGCAGCACCGGGGGGTGGGGGACCATCACCGGGGAGCTGTTTTTT
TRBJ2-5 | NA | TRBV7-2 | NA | CASSLTPSDQETQYF | TGTGCCAGCAGCTTAACCCCTAGCGACCAAGAGACCCAGTACTTC
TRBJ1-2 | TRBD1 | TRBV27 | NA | CASSNDRVGYGYTF | TGTGCCAGCAGCAACGACAGGGTTGGCTATGGCTACACCTTC
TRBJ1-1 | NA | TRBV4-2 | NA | CASSQVQEWNTEAFF | TGTGCCAGCAGCCAAGTTCAGGAATGGAACACTGAAGCTTTCTTT
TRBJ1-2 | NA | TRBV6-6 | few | CASMKRDTDYGYTF | TGTGCCAGCATGAAAAGGGACACAGACTATGGCTACACCTTC
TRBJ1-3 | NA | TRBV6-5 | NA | CASSYSAAPGNTIYF | TGTGCCAGCAGTTACTCGGCGGCTCCTGGAAACACCATATATTTT
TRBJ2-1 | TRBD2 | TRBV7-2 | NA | CASSPRLAGDEQFF | TGTGCCAGCAGCCCCCGGCTAGCGGGAGATGAGCAGTTCTTC
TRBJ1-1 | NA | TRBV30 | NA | CAWTGGLRTTVAFF | TGTGCCTGGACCGGAGGGCTACGCACAACCGTGGCTTTCTTT
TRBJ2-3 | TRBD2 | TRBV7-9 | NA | CASSRSLAVSTDTQYF | TGTGCCAGCAGCCGATCCCTAGCGGTTAGCACAGATACGCAGTATTTT
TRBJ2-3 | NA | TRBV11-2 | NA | CASSFNPATGTTDTQYF | TGTGCCAGCAGCTTCAACCCGGCAACAGGGACCACAGATACGCAGTATTTT
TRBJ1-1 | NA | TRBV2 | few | CASSDDNYHTEAFF | TGTGCCAGCAGTGACGACAATTACCACACTGAAGCTTTCTTT
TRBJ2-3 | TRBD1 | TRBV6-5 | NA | CASLGRGPATDTQYF | TGTGCCAGCCTTGGCAGGGGGCCAGCCACAGATACGCAGTATTTT
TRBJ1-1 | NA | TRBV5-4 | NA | CASSLEAGDTNTEAFF | TGTGCCAGCAGCTTGGAAGCGGGGGATACGAACACTGAAGCTTTCTTT
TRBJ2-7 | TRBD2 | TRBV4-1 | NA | CASSQSAGGPYEQYF | TGCGCCAGCAGCCAATCAGCGGGAGGGCCCTACGAGCAGTACTTC
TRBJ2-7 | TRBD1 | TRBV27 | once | CASSLLGTGASYEQYF | TGTGCCAGCAGTTTGCTCGGGACAGGGGCCTCCTACGAGCAGTACTTC
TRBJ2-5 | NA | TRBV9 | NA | CASSLTQTEETQYF | TGTGCCAGCAGCTTAACACAAACCGAAGAGACCCAGTACTTC
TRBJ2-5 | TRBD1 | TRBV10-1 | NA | CASSVDRDTQETQYF | TGCGCCAGCAGTGTAGACAGGGATACCCAAGAGACCCAGTACTTC
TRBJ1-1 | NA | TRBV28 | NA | CASSLSTWNTEAFF | TGTGCCAGCAGTTTGTCCACATGGAACACTGAAGCTTTCTTT
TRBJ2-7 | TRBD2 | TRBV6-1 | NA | CASSGVIAGRYEQYF | TGTGCCAGCAGTGGAGTAATAGCGGGCCGCTACGAGCAGTACTTC
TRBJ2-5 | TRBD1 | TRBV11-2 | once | CASSLAGQGGETQYF | TGTGCCAGCAGCTTAGCTGGACAGGGGGGCGAGACCCAGTACTTC
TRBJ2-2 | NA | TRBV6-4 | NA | CASGEQANTGELFF | TGTGCCAGCGGAGAACAGGCGAACACCGGGGAGCTGTTTTTT
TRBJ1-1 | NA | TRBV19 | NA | CASIERWEGTEAFF | TGTGCCAGTATCGAACGGTGGGAGGGCACTGAAGCTTTCTTT
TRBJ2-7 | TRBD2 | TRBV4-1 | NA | CASSQGREEIKQYF | TGCGCCAGCAGCCAAGGGCGGGAGGAAATCAAGCAGTACTTC
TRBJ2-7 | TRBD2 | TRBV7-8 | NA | CASSLRFRRGLAETYEQYF | TGTGCCAGCAGCTTACGTTTCCGCCGTGGGCTAGCGGAGACCTACGAGCAGTACTTC
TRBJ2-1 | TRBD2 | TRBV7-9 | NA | CASSLTTSVYNEQFF | TGTGCCAGCAGCTTAACAACTAGCGTCTACAATGAGCAGTTCTTC
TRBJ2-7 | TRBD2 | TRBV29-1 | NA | CSAAGLAGGDEQYF | TGCAGCGCCGCCGGACTAGCGGGAGGTGATGAGCAGTACTTC
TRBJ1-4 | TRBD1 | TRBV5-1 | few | CASSSTGKDNEKLFF | TGCGCCAGCAGCTCGACAGGGAAGGATAATGAAAAACTGTTTTTT
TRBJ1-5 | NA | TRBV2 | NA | CASSVVGRGSNQPQHF | TGTGCCAGCAGTGTAGTGGGCAGGGGTAGCAATCAGCCCCAGCATTTT
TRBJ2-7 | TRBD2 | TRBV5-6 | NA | CASSPTSGETSYEQYF | TGTGCCAGCAGCCCGACTAGCGGAGAGACTTCCTACGAGCAGTACTTC
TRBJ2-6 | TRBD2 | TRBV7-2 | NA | CASSASGGANVLTF | TGTGCCAGCAGTGCTAGCGGTGGGGCCAACGTCCTGACTTTC
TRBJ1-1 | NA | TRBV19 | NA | CAGSTSMATEAFF | TGTGCCGGTAGTACATCAATGGCCACTGAAGCTTTCTTT
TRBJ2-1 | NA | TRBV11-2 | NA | CASSFVARNEQFF | TGTGCCAGCAGCTTTGTGGCTCGCAATGAGCAGTTCTTC
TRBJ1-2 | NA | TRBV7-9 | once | CASSLATWGQGGYTF | TGTGCCAGCAGCTTAGCCACATGGGGTCAGGGTGGCTACACCTTC
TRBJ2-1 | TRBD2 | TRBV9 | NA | CASSSQREAYLYNEQFF | TGTGCCAGCAGCTCCCAGCGGGAGGCCTACCTTTACAATGAGCAGTTCTTC
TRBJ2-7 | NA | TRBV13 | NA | CASSPETGLEQYF | TGTGCCAGCAGCCCTGAAACAGGTCTCGAGCAGTACTTC